The rows below give T cell receptor beta chains drawn from one sample of a study of regulatory T cells. The method was immunoSEQ multiplex PCR; TCRdb's version includes in-frame clones alone and lacks a portion of them. Among approximately 29,000 clones listed, approximately 93% were seen once. Sequencing was performed on conventional CD4+ T cells sorted from blood. Receptor source: a child aged 2 to 10 with CD3G deficiency. CDR3s leave out the opening cysteine and the closing phenylalanine or tryptophan. The order of the fields is V gene, D gene, clone size, CDR3 protein. D genes are given only for firm matches. Size values are once, few and many counts, or a class for expanded clones, and some rows have none.

TRBV28,.,.,ASSTGRGYGYT
TRBV5-1,TRBD1,.,ASSFGGTGDEQY
TRBV10-3,TRBD1,.,AINSGTAGGYT
TRBV28,TRBD2,.,ASSPWDYYNEQF
TRBV28,.,.,ASSLWGRGQPQH
TRBV5-1,TRBD2,.,ASSLGGGRNEQF
TRBV5-1,.,few,ASSFRGGSYEQY
TRBV28,TRBD1,.,ASSPQGGPTGNTIY
TRBV6-1,.,.,ASSEVPGITYGYT
TRBV7-9,.,.,ASSFQGNTEAF
TRBV19,.,once,ASSSRRGETQY
TRBV28,.,.,ASSTSGFSLYEQY
TRBV6-1,TRBD1,few,ASSDPGQGIGVGNQPQH
TRBV28,.,.,AAAETRSYNEQF
TRBV10-1,.,.,ASSDRGGFNEQF
TRBV10-1,TRBD2,.,ASSVTSGRQYEQY
TRBV7-8,.,.,ASSLGRVPQY
TRBV28,.,.,ASSLFRGRDKNIQY
TRBV10-3,.,once,ASRDDQETQY
TRBV5-1,TRBD1,.,ASSLDAGGNYGYT
TRBV28,.,.,ASSLVSGRETALYEQY
TRBV18,.,.,ASSPSVASEQY